The 23 T cell receptor beta chains below all came from one sample that was sequenced in a study of T cell responses to AZD1222 COVID-19 vaccine. Repertoires were generated with immunoSEQ multiplex PCR, while TCRdb's copy carries only in-frame clones and drops some. This repertoire shows approximately 90,000 clones, roughly nine tenths found once; its top ten account for less than 8%. The sequenced sample was peripheral blood, obtained on day 0 of AZD1222 vaccination. Receptors originate from an adult in good health.

This chain joins TRBV27 and TRBJ1-2; possible D gene TRBD1, 6 bases. CDR3 size: 12 residues. CDR1 is MNHEY, CDR2 SMNVEV, per germline (reference sequence). The V end was cut by 6 bases, the J end by 5 bases, with 10 bases between. Here the CDR3 DNA reads TGTGCCAGCAGGGGGGCCCTATATGGCTACACCTTC. It is translated as CASRGALYGYTF.

The V gene is TRBV3-1 (or the pseudogene TRBV3-2), the J gene TRBJ1-1, with D possibly matching TRBD1 (5 bases). The CDR3 consists of 16 residues. The germline V gene encodes CDR1 LGHDT and CDR2 YNNKEL (reference sequence). The ends were cut back, 0 bases at V and 0 bases at J, with 11 bases in the middle. The CDR3 DNA reads as TGTGCCAGCAGCCAAGATTCCGCAGGGATGAACACTGAAGCTTTCTTT. Protein product: CASSQDSAGMNTEAFF.

The sample holds a few counts of this clone. The chain has TRBV7-9 and TRBJ2-5, with 8 bases aligning to TRBD2. Germline V CDR1 and CDR2: SEHNR, FQNEAQ (reference sequence). After removal of 2 bases from V and 4 bases from J, the junction contained 9 bases not matched to a gene. The CDR3 has 16 residues. The CDR3 DNA follows: TGTGCCAGCAGCTTAACTAGCGGACCCGTATCAGAGACCCAGTACTTC. Amino acids: CASSLTSGPVSETQYF.

This clone was counted a single time. V is TRBV9 and J is TRBJ2-5; 9 nucleotides line up with TRBD1. Germline CDR1 is SGDLS and CDR2 is YYNGEE. The CDR3 sequence is 14 residues long. Losses at the gene ends were 4 bases for V and 4 bases for J; bases not matched to a gene: 5. CDR3 DNA: TGTGCCAGCAGCCCCACAGGGGGCGCAGAGACCCAGTACTTC. It codes for CASSPTGGAETQYF.

The count of this clone is one. The chain joins TRBV7-8 to TRBJ1-1; no reliable D call. CDR1 and CDR2 from the germline V gene are SGHVS and FQNEAQ. The V and J ends lost 5 bases and 2 bases respectively, with 18 bases between them. The CDR3 is 16 residues long. The CDR3 coding sequence is TGTGCCAGCAGCCCCCCCTCATGGCCTCGCAACACTGAAGCTTTCTTT. Residues: CASSPPSWPRNTEAFF.

The chain recombines TRBV5-1 with TRBJ2-3; 9 bases are shared with TRBD2. Trimming at V came to 2 bases and at J to 5 bases, leaving 9 bases not matched to a gene. CDR1 is SGHRS and CDR2 is YFSETQ in the germline V gene. The CDR3 is 16 residues long. CDR3 DNA: TGCGCCAGCAGCTTAAAGAGCGGGGGGCTGGTAGATACGCAGTATTTT. It codes for CASSLKSGGLVDTQYF.

This CDR3 reads CASSSGLQETQYF. The DNA of the CDR3 is TGTGCCAGCAGCTCGGGACTCCAAGAGACCCAGTACTTC. The genes are TRBV7-3 and TRBJ2-5; possibly TRBD2 for D (6 bases). Germline CDR1 is SGHTA and CDR2 is FQGTGA. V was shortened by 4 bases and J by 1 base, with 7 bases between the two germline ends. The CDR3 contains 13 residues.

This chain connects TRBV20-1 to TRBJ1-1, with D hard to call. Germline V gene lookup returns CDR1 DFQATT and CDR2 SNEGSKA (reference sequence). The CDR3 extends over 11 amino acids. The V and J ends lost 1 base and 3 bases respectively, with 3 bases between them. The CDR3 region is CSARVYTEAFF. In DNA, the CDR3 is TGCAGTGCTAGAGTTTACACTGAAGCTTTCTTT.

The chain combines TRBV28 with TRBJ2-5; D is unclear. Trimming shortened V by 9 bases and J by 4 bases, and 9 bases separated the two germline ends. This CDR3 spans 11 amino acids. Germline V lookup: CDR1 MDHEN, CDR2 SYDVKM. Here the CDR3 reads CASHNTETQYF. In DNA, the CDR3 is TGTGCCAGTCATAATACAGAGACCCAGTACTTC.

V is TRBV29-1 and J is TRBJ1-2, with TRBD1 identical over 7 bases. CDR1 SQVTM and CDR2 ANQGSEA come from the germline V gene. CDR3 length: 15 amino acids. V trimming: 6 bases; J trimming: 0 bases; junction bases outside the gene matches: 10. CDR3 region: CSVSGGRGTNYGYTF. The DNA of the CDR3 is TGCAGCGTCTCAGGGGGTAGGGGGACTAACTATGGCTACACCTTC.

The chain couples TRBV28 to TRBJ1-6; no clear D. Per germline, CDR1 MDHEN and CDR2 SYDVKM. Trimming removed 2 bases at V and 1 base at J, with 6 bases between. This CDR3 comprises 15 residues. DNA of the CDR3: TGTGCCAGCAGTTTAGAGGGATCCTATAATTCACCCCTCCACTTT. Residues: CASSLEGSYNSPLHF.

Sample share makes this clone medium-sized. V gene TRBV14 combines with J gene TRBJ2-5; D is unresolved. This CDR3 is 13 amino acids long. Per germline, CDR1 SGHDN and CDR2 FVKESK. Trimming left V 0 bases short and J 0 bases short, with 2 bases between. The chain's CDR3 is CASSQEDQETQYF. The CDR3 nucleotides read TGTGCCAGCAGCCAAGAGGACCAAGAGACCCAGTACTTC.

V and J are TRBV18 and TRBJ2-5, with a possible D match to TRBD1 (5 bases). In germline, CDR1 is KGHSH, CDR2 LQKENI. The V gene lost 2 bases and the J gene lost 3 bases, with 10 bases spanning the gap. The CDR3 is 14 amino acids. This CDR3 is CASSPGASEETQYF. The CDR3 nucleotides are TGTGCCAGCTCACCAGGGGCGAGTGAAGAGACCCAGTACTTC.

The chain is built from TRBV2 and TRBJ1-5; D is ambiguous. The CDR3 is 13 amino acids. The germline V gene encodes CDR1 SNHLY and CDR2 FYNNEI. V shed 4 bases and J shed 4 bases, with 8 bases lying between them. CDR3 in DNA: TGTGCCAGCAGTGCCCAGTGGAATCAGCCCCAGCATTTT. This gives the protein CASSAQWNQPQHF. Together with reference TRBV2 and TRBJ1-5, the CDR3 gives the full variable domain: EPEVTQTPSHQVTQMGQEVILRCVPISNHLYFYWYRQILGQKVEFLVSFYNNEISEKSEIFDDQFSVERPDGSNFTLKIRSTKLEDSAMYFCASSAQWNQPQHFGDGTRLSIL.

This CDR3 is CATSDTRGADTQYF. CDR3 DNA: TGTGCCACCAGTGATACCCGAGGGGCAGATACGCAGTATTTT. V is TRBV24-1 and J is TRBJ2-3; D tentatively fits TRBD1 or TRBD2 (5 bases each). Trimming took 3 bases from V and 4 from J, leaving 10 bases between them. Germline CDR1 is KGHDR and CDR2 is SFDVKD. This CDR3 region has 14 residues.

This chain joins TRBV5-1 and TRBJ1-5; no firm D call. Trimming shortened V by 4 bases and J by 4 bases, and 9 bases separated the two germline ends. The CDR3 spans 13 residues. Germline V CDR1 and CDR2: SGHRS, YFSETQ. The CDR3 region is CASSRGKNQPQHF. As DNA, the CDR3 is TGCGCCAGCAGCCGCGGGAAAAATCAGCCCCAGCATTTT. Supplemented by reference TRBV5-1 and TRBJ1-5, the full variable domain reads KAGVTQTPRYLIKTRGQQVTLSCSPISGHRSVSWYQQTPGQGLQFLFEYFSETQRNKGNFPGRFSGRQFSNSRSEMNVSTLELGDSALYLCASSRGKNQPQHFGDGTRLSIL.

This clone was observed a single time. The chain carries TRBV18 and TRBJ1-3; TRBD1 is a possible D gene (6 bases). Looked up from germline, CDR1 is KGHSH and CDR2 is LQKENI. V shed 4 bases and J shed 2 bases, with 12 bases lying between them. This CDR3 comprises 15 residues. CDR3: CASSQEDSPGNTIYF. The CDR3 DNA follows: TGTGCCAGCTCACAGGAGGACAGTCCTGGAAACACCATATATTTT. Combining the CDR3 with reference TRBV18 and TRBJ1-3 gives the whole variable domain NAGVMQNPRHLVRRRGQEARLRCSPMKGHSHVYWYRQLPEEGLKFMVYLQKENIIDESGMPKERFSAEFPKEGPSILRIQQVVRGDSAAYFCASSQEDSPGNTIYFGEGSWLTVV.

This clone was detected once. The rearrangement joins TRBV5-6 to TRBJ2-3; either TRBD1 or TRBD2 may fit D (5 bases each). Germline assignment: CDR1 SGHDT and CDR2 YYEEEE. The CDR3 totals 15 residues. V lost 4 bases, J lost 6 bases, and 18 bases lay in between. The CDR3 nucleotides read TGTGCCAGCAGCCCGGCATCGGGGCCAGGGGATACGCAGTATTTT. Amino acids: CASSPASGPGDTQYF.

The chain uses TRBV9 and TRBJ2-5; D may match TRBD1 or TRBD2 (5 bases each). Trimming cost V 1 base and J 5 bases, with 9 bases left between them. CDR3 length equals 13 residues. CDR1 and CDR2 from the germline V gene are SGDLS and YYNGEE. The CDR3 region is CASSVTEGETQYF. The DNA of the CDR3 is TGTGCCAGCAGCGTAACAGAGGGGGAGACCCAGTACTTC.

The chain employs TRBV6-5 and TRBJ1-2, with TRBD1 identical over 7 bases. J lost 1 base, V lost 5 bases, and 4 bases had no gene match. Germline V CDR1 and CDR2: MNHEY, SVGAGI. The CDR3 is 14 residues long. The CDR3 spells CASSRDRNNYGYTF. CDR3 DNA: TGTGCCAGCAGTCGGGACAGAAATAACTATGGCTACACCTTC.

V is TRBV5-1 and J is TRBJ1-1; TRBD1 is a possible D gene (6 bases). V was pared by 5 bases and J by 4 bases, with 15 bases between. The V gene's germline CDR1 is SGHRS and CDR2 YFSETQ. The CDR3 length is 14 residues. The CDR3 protein is CASRRTGTGTEAFF. The CDR3 DNA reads TGCGCCAGCAGAAGAACAGGGACTGGCACTGAAGCTTTCTTT.

The chain couples TRBV30 to TRBJ1-5; 8 positions match TRBD1. The CDR3 sequence is 15 residues long. The V and J ends lost 3 bases and 3 bases, in that order; junction bases with no gene match: 7. The germline V gene has CDR1 GTSNPN and CDR2 SVGIG (reference sequence). The CDR3 nucleotides read TGTGCCTGGAGACTCCAGGGGGCCCCCAATCAGCCCCAGCATTTT. Amino acids: CAWRLQGAPNQPQHF.

The rearrangement links TRBV2 to TRBJ1-3, with 7 nucleotides matching TRBD1. After removal of 5 bases from V and 4 bases from J, the junction contained 5 bases not matched to a gene. The germline V gene has CDR1 SNHLY and CDR2 FYNNEI. The CDR3 is 14 residues long. CDR3 sequence (DNA): TGTGCCAGCAGTCAGGGGGGAGGCGGAAACACCATATATTTT. Residues: CASSQGGGGNTIYF.